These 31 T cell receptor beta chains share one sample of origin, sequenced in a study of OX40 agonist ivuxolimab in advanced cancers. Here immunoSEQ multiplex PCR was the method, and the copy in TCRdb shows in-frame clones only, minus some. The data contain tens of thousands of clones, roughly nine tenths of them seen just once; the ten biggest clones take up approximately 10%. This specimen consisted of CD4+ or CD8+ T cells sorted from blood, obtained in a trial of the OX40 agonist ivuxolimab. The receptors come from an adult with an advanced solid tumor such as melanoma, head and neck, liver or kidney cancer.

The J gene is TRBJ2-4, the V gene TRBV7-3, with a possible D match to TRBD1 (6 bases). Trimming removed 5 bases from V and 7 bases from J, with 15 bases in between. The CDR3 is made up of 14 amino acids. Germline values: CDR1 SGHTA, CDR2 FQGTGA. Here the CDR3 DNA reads TGTGCCAGCAGCGCGACAGGTTCCCAGAACATTCAGTACTTC. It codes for CASSATGSQNIQYF.

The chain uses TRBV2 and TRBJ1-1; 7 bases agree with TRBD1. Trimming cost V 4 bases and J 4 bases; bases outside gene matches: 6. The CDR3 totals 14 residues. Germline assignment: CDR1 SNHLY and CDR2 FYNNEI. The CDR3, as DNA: TGTGCCAGCAGTGCGTCGACAGGGAGCACTGAAGCTTTCTTT. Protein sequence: CASSASTGSTEAFF.

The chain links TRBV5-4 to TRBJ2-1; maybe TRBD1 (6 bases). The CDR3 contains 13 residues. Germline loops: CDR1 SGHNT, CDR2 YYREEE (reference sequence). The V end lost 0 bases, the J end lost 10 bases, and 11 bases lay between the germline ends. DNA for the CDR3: TGTGCCAGCAGCTTGGGAGGGACATGGGAGCAGTTCTTC. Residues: CASSLGGTWEQFF.

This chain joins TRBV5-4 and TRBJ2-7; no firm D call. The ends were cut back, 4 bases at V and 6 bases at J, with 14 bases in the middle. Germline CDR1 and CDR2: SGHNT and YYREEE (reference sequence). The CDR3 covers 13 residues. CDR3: CASSRDTGREQYF. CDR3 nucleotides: TGTGCCAGCAGCCGCGACACGGGCCGCGAGCAGTACTTC.

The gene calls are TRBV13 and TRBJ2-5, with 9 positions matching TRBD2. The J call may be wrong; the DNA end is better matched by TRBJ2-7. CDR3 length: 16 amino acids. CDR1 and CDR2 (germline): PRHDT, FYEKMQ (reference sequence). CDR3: CASSLGGLAESREQYF. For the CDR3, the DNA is TGTGCCAGCAGCTTAGGGGGACTAGCCGAATCCCGCGAGCAGTACTTC.

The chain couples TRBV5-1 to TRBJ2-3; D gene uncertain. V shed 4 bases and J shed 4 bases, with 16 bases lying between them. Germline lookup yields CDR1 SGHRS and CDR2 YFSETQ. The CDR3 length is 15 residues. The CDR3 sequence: CASSTSLRTADTQYF. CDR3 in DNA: TGCGCCAGCAGCACCAGCCTTAGGACCGCAGATACGCAGTATTTT.

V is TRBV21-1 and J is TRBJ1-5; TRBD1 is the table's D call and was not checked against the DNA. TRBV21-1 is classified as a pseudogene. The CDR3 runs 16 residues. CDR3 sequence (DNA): TGTGCCAGCAGCAAAGTTTGGACAGGGCGCAATCAGCCCCAGCATTTT. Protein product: CASSKVWTGRNQPQHF.

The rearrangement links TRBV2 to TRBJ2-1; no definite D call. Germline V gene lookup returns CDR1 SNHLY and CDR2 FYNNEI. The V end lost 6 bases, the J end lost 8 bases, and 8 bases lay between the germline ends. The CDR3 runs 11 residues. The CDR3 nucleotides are TGTGCCAGCAGCTCCGAATATGAGCAGTTCTTC. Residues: CASSSEYEQFF.

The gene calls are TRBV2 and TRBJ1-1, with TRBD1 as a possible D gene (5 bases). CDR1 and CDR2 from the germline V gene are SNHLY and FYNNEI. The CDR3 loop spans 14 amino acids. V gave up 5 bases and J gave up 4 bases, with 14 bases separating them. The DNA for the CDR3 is TGTGCCAGCAGTCAACAGGCGGAGGGCACTGAAGCTTTCTTT. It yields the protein CASSQQAEGTEAFF.

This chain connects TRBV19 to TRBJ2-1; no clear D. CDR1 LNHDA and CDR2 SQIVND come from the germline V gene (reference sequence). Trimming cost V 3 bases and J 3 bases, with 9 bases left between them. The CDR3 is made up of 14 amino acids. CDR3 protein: CASSISQIYNEQFF. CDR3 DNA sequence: TGTGCCAGTAGTATCAGTCAGATCTACAATGAGCAGTTCTTC.

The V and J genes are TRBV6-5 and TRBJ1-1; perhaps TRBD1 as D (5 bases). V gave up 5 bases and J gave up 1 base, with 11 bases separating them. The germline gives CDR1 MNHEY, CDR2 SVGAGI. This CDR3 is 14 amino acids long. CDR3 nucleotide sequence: TGTGCCAGCAGTGTGGGGACGGAGAACACTGAAGCTTTCTTT. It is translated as CASSVGTENTEAFF.

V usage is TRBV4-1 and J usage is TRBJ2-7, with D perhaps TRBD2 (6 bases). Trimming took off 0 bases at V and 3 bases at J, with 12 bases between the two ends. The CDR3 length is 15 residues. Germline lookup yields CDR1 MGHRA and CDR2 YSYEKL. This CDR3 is CASSQDPGAGYEQYF. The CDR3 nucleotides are TGCGCCAGCAGCCAAGACCCGGGAGCAGGCTACGAGCAGTACTTC.

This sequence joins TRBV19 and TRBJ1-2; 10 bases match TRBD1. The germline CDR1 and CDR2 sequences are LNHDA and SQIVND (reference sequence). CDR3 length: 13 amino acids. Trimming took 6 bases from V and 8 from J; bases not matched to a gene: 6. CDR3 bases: TGTGCCAGTAGGAGACAGGGGGCCGGGGGCTACACCTTC. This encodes CASRRQGAGGYTF.

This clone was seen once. This chain's CDR3 is CAIGGGSWTEAFF. The CDR3 nucleotides are TGTGCCATCGGCGGGGGTAGTTGGACTGAAGCTTTCTTT. The chain is built from TRBV10-3 and TRBJ1-1; tentatively, D is TRBD1 (5 bases). The CDR3 is 13 residues long. The ends were cut back, 8 bases at V and 5 bases at J, with 15 bases in the middle. Germline V gene sequence: CDR1 ENHRY, CDR2 SYGVKD.

The CDR3, as DNA: TGTGCCAGCAGCGTAGAGGGGAAAAACATTCAGTACTTC. Amino acid sequence: CASSVEGKNIQYF. The chain joins TRBV9 to TRBJ2-4, with a weak D call TRBD1 (5 bases). The V end was cut by 0 bases, the J end by 4 bases, with 5 bases between. The CDR3 sequence is 13 residues long. CDR1 is SGDLS and CDR2 is YYNGEE in the germline V gene.

This chain's CDR3 is CASSIISGTSGNNEQFF. CDR3 nucleotide sequence: TGTGCCAGTAGTATAATTTCGGGGACTAGCGGAAACAATGAGCAGTTCTTC. This chain uses TRBV19 with TRBJ2-1; 11 bases are shared with TRBD2. The trim removed 2 bases at V and 5 bases at J, leaving 8 bases unmatched. Germline CDR1 LNHDA, CDR2 SQIVND (reference sequence). This CDR3 region has 17 residues.

The CDR3 DNA reads TGCAGCGTTGAAGAGGGGCGGGGGGGCTCCTACAATGAGCAGTTCTTC. It translates to CSVEEGRGGSYNEQFF. This chain uses TRBV29-1 with TRBJ2-1; 9 bases align to TRBD2. This CDR3 has 16 residues. Germline lookup yields CDR1 SQVTM and CDR2 ANQGSEA. The V segment lost 0 bases and the J segment 0 bases; nucleotides outside the gene matches: 3.

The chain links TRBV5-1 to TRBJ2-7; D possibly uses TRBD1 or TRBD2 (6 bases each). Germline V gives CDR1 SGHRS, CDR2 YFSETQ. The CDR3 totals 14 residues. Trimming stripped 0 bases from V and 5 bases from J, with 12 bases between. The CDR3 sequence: CASSLVRGDDEQYF. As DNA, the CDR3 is TGCGCCAGCAGCTTGGTAAGGGGGGACGACGAGCAGTACTTC.

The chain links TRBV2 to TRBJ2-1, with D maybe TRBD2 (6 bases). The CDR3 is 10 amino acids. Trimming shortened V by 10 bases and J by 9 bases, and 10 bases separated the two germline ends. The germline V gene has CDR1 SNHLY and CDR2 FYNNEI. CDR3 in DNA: TGTGCCACTGGAGGGGTTGAGCAGTTCTTC. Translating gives CATGGVEQFF. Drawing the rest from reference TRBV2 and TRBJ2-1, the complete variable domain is EPEVTQTPSHQVTQMGQEVILRCVPISNHLYFYWYRQILGQKVEFLVSFYNNEISEKSEIFDDQFSVERPDGSNFTLKIRSTKLEDSAMYFCATGGVEQFFGPGTRLTVL.

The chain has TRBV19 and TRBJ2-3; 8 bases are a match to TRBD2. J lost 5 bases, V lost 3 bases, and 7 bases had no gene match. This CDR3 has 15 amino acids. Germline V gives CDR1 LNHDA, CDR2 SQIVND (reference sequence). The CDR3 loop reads CASSIDGGALDTQYF. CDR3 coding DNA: TGTGCCAGTAGTATTGACGGGGGGGCCTTAGATACGCAGTATTTT.

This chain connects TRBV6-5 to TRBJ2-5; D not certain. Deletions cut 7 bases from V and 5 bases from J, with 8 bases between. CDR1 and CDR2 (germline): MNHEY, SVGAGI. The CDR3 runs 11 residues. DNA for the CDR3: TGTGCCAGCACCCTAGAGGAGACCCAGTACTTC. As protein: CASTLEETQYF.

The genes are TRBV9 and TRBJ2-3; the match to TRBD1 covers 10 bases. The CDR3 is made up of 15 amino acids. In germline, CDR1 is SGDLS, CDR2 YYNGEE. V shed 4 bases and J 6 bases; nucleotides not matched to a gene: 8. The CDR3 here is CASSRWGQGLDTQYF. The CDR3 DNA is TGTGCCAGCAGCCGGTGGGGACAGGGGCTTGATACGCAGTATTTT.

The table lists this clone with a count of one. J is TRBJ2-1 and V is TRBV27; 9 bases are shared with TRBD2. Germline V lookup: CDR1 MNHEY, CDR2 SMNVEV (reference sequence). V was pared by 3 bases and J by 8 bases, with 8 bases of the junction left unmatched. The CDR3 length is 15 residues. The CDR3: CASSLVVAGVDEQFF. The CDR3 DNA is TGTGCCAGCAGTTTGGTGGTAGCGGGAGTTGATGAGCAGTTCTTC.

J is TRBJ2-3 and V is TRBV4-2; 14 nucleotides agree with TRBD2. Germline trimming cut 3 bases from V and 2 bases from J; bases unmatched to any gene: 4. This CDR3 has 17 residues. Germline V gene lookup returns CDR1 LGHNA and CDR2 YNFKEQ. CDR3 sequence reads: CASSQPGLAGVTDTQYF. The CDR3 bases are TGTGCCAGCAGCCAGCCGGGACTAGCGGGAGTCACAGATACGCAGTATTTT.

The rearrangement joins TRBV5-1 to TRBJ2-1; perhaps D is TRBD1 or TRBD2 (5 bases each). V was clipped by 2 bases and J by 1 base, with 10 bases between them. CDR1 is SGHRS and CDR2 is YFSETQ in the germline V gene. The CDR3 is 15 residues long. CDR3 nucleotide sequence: TGCGCCAGCAGCTTTGGAGAGGGGTCCTACAATGAGCAGTTCTTC. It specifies CASSFGEGSYNEQFF.

CDR3 protein: CASSLADLRTQYF. CDR3 coding DNA: TGCGCCAGCAGCTTGGCCGACCTGAGGACCCAGTACTTC. V usage is TRBV5-1 and J usage is TRBJ2-5; D not certain. Trimming shortened V by 0 bases and J by 7 bases, and 10 bases separated the two germline ends. CDR1 is SGHRS, CDR2 YFSETQ, per germline. The CDR3 is 13 amino acids.

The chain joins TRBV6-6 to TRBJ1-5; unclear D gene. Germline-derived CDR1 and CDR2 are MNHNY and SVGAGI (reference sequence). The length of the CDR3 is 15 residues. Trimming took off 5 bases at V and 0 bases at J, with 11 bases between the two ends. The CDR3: CASSRDFYSNQPQHF. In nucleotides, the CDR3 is TGTGCCAGCAGTAGAGATTTTTATAGCAATCAGCCCCAGCATTTT.

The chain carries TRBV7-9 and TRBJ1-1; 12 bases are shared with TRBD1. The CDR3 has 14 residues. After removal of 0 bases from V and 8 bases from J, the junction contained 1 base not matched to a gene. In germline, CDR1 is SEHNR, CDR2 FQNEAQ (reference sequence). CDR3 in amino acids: CASSLAGTGGEAFF. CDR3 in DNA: TGTGCCAGCAGCTTAGCCGGGACAGGGGGCGAAGCTTTCTTT.

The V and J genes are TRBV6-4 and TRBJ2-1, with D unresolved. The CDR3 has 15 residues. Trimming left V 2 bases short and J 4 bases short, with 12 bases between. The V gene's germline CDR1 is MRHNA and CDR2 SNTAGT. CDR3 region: CASSDPFFFYNEQFF. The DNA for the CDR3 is TGTGCCAGCAGTGACCCATTCTTCTTTTACAATGAGCAGTTCTTC.

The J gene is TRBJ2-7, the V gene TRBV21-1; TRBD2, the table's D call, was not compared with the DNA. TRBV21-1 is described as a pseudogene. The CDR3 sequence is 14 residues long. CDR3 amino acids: CASSKGREPYEQYF. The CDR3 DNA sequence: TGTGCCAGCAGCAAAGGGCGGGAACCTTACGAGCAGTACTTC.

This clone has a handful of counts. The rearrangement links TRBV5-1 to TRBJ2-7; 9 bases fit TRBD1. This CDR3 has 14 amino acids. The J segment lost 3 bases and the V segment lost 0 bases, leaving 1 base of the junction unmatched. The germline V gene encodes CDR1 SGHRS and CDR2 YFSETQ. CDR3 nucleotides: TGCGCCAGCAGCTTGGGACAGGGGGGCTACGAGCAGTACTTC. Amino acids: CASSLGQGGYEQYF.